The source of this T cell receptor beta chain is a study of follicular helper T cells after annual influenza vaccination. Overall study results and limits: Change in circulating plasmablasts correlated with ICOS+CD38+ cTfh clonality change.

Details on this clone: Antigen: not known.

Trimming pared 6 bases from V and 0 bases from J, leaving 13 bases between. Per the germline V gene, CDR1 is SQVTM and CDR2 is ANQGSEA. The CDR3 is 14 amino acids. Profiling relied on immunoSEQ multiplex PCR, and the TCRdb table lists in-frame clones only, not all of them. Here the sample spans thousands of clones, approximately 85% being singletons. Sample time point: 2015-2016 season, 7 days after influenza vaccination. ICOS+CD38+ and ICOS-CD38- fractions were sorted from non-naive CD4+CXCR5+PD-1+ cells. This clonotype was sampled from an adult who received the influenza vaccine. The sample was CXCR5+ CD38- circulating T follicular helper cells from blood, taken 7 days after influenza vaccination. Documented subset: circulating Tfh, non-naive CD4+CXCR5+PD-1+ (ICOS+CD38+ or ICOS-CD38-). V usage is TRBV29-1 and J usage is TRBJ2-3; unclear D gene. The CDR3 is CSVTPLFSTDTQYF. The CDR3 DNA reads as TGCAGCGTGACCCCCTTATTCAGCACAGATACGCAGTATTTT.